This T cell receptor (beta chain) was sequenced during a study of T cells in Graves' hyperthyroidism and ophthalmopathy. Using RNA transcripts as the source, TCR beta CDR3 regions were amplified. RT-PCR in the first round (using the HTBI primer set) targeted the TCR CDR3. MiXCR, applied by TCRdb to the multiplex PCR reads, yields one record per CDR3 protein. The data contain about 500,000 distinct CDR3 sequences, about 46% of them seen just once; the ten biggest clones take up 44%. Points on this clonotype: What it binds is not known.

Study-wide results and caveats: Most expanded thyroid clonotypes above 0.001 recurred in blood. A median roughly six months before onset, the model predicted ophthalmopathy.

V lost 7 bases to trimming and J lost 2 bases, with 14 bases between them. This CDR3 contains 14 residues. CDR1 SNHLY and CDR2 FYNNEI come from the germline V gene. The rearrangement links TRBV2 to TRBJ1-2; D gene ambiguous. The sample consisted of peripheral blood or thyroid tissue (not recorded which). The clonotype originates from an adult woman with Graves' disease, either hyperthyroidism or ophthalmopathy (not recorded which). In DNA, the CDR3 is TGTGCCAGCAAGGAGAAGGCAGTAAACTATGGCTACACCTTC. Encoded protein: CASKEKAVNYGYTF.